This T cell receptor beta chain came from a study of T cell responses to AZD1222 COVID-19 vaccine. Whole-study findings and limits: The breadth and depth of Spike-specific TCRs increased once two AZD1222 doses had been given. The CD4 TCRs associated with vaccination extended across spike and predominated at 160-218 and 743-854. Mostly white British, mostly female donors; authors suggested clonal diversity may be underestimated.

About this clone itself: What it binds is unknown.

Profiling relied on immunoSEQ multiplex PCR, and the TCRdb table lists in-frame clones only, not all of them. The repertoire includes roughly 200,000 clones, 85% to 95% of them detected once, and 0.95% to 1.3% sits in the top ten. The sample in question was peripheral blood, obtained 28 days after the second dose of the MenACWY control vaccine. The sequence was obtained from an adult who received the MenACWY meningococcal vaccine as a control.

The CDR3 nucleotides read TGTGCCAGCAGTGAAGCGCTAACAGCGACTAACTATGGCTACACCTTC. Its translation is CASSEALTATNYGYTF. The chain combines TRBV6-1 with TRBJ1-2; D is undetermined. Germline CDR1 MNHNS, CDR2 SASEGT. V lost 0 bases and J 0 bases, leaving 11 bases between the germline ends. The CDR3 is 16 amino acids.